This TCR beta chain was captured in a study of shared clonotypes between healthy human individuals. Study summary: For every donor, three CD4 naive, three CD4 memory, two CD8 naive and one CD8 memory plates were used. The study's findings and limits: Against clonotypes common to all four donors, non-shared ones had lower generation probabilities.

Worth noting for this clone: Its cognate antigen is unknown.

The V segment lost 4 bases and the J segment 5 bases; nucleotides outside the gene matches: 7. CDR1 SGHAT and CDR2 FQNNGV come from the germline V gene. This CDR3 comprises 15 residues. Repertoires were generated with immunoSEQ multiplex PCR, while TCRdb's copy carries only in-frame clones and drops some. The sample shows more than 1,200,000 clones, approximately 98.5% of them seen only once. Recent vaccinations or acute infections were absent in the healthy HIV-negative adult donors. Subsets obtained from CD4+ cells comprised CD45RA+ naive and CD45RA-negative memory cells. This sequence was found in a man aged 25-40 years in good health. Input material: naive CD4+ T cells sorted from blood. Described subset: CD45RA+ positively selected. V gene TRBV11-2 combines with J gene TRBJ2-5; 10 nucleotides line up with TRBD2. CDR3 bases: TGTGCCAGCAGCTCCAGCGGGAGGGAGGTGGAGACCCAGTACTTC. Its translation: CASSSSGREVETQYF.